This passage covers 9 T cell receptor beta chains from one sample sequenced in a study of cytomegalovirus exposure and HLA in healthy donors. PCR involved 60 Vbeta and 13 Jbeta primers. Clones were sequenced by immunoSEQ multiplex PCR, and TCRdb holds only the in-frame ones, with some missing. The sample gives around 200,000 clones, 77% of which show up once; 3.7% is in the top ten. The sequenced material came from PBMCs. The receptors come from a woman aged 55-70 years in good health and CMV-seropositive.

The V gene is TRBV28, the J gene TRBJ2-7; a weak D match, TRBD1 (6 bases). The CDR3 has 15 residues. Germline V CDR1 and CDR2: MDHEN, SYDVKM. With 3 bases removed from V and 2 bases from J, the gap between germline ends came to 14 bases. The CDR3: CASSFVGTQTYEQYF. As DNA, the CDR3 is TGTGCCAGCAGTTTTGTCGGGACACAGACCTACGAGCAGTACTTC.

The rearrangement links TRBV4-3 to TRBJ2-4; D not certain. V lost 0 bases, J lost 0 bases, and 6 bases lay in between. CDR1 and CDR2 (germline): LGHNA, YSLEER. The CDR3 extends over 15 amino acids. This chain's CDR3 is CASSQESVAKNIQYF. The CDR3 bases are TGCGCCAGCAGCCAAGAGTCGGTAGCCAAAAACATTCAGTACTTC.

The chain employs TRBV28 and TRBJ1-4, with D possibly being TRBD1 (5 bases). Germline lookup yields CDR1 MDHEN and CDR2 SYDVKM. Deletions cut 3 bases from V and 8 bases from J, with 16 bases between. The CDR3 spans 15 residues. Written as DNA, the CDR3 is TGTGCCAGCAGTTTCGGGACTTTTGTTGGCGAAAAACTGTTTTTT. Protein sequence: CASSFGTFVGEKLFF.

The sample holds a few counts of this clone. The chain combines TRBV7-9 with TRBJ2-1, with D tentatively TRBD2 (6 bases). V lost 4 bases and J 7 bases, leaving 26 bases between the germline ends. This CDR3 is 18 amino acids long. The germline gives CDR1 SEHNR, CDR2 FQNEAQ (reference sequence). CDR3 sequence (DNA): TGTGCCAGCAGCTCGGGACTTAAACTCGACGGTCATTTTAATGAGCAGTTCTTC. The encoded protein is CASSSGLKLDGHFNEQFF.

This clone was seen a handful of times. The rearrangement links TRBV7-9 to TRBJ1-1; the D is unclear. Germline V gene sequence: CDR1 SEHNR, CDR2 FQNEAQ (reference sequence). The germline V and J ends were trimmed by 0 bases and 11 bases, with 13 bases remaining between them. The CDR3 is 13 residues long. The CDR3 DNA sequence: TGTGCCAGCAGCTTAGCTGGCACCCCTTACGCTTTCTTT. It translates to CASSLAGTPYAFF.

This chain connects TRBV9 to TRBJ1-3; D remains unclear. From germline, CDR1 is SGDLS and CDR2 YYNGEE. CDR3 length: 15 amino acids. V gave up 4 bases and J gave up 0 bases, with 11 bases separating them. CDR3 sequence (DNA): TGTGCCAGCAGCCCTGGCCATGGCTCTGGAAACACCATATATTTT. It codes for CASSPGHGSGNTIYF.

This chain joins TRBV2 and TRBJ1-1; TRBD1 agrees at 12 bases. CDR1 and CDR2 (germline): SNHLY, FYNNEI. Trimming removed 4 bases from V and 3 bases from J; junction bases left unmatched: 0. This CDR3 has 14 amino acids. The CDR3 DNA reads as TGTGCCAGCAGTGGGGACAGGGGGCACACTGAAGCTTTCTTT. This gives the protein CASSGDRGHTEAFF.

This chain links TRBV5-5 with TRBJ2-5; 8 bases are a match to TRBD1. The end of the DNA fits TRBJ2-7 better, so the J call may be wrong. Germline lookup yields CDR1 SGHKS and CDR2 YYEKEE (reference sequence). This CDR3 is built from 15 residues. The CDR3 reads CASSLGQGPSYEQYF. Written as DNA, the CDR3 is TGTGCCAGCAGCTTAGGACAGGGCCCCTCCTACGAGCAGTACTTC.

The CDR3 region is CASSQETRGMGTEAFF. The DNA for the CDR3 is TGCGCCAGCAGCCAAGAGACTCGGGGGATGGGGACTGAAGCTTTCTTT. V and J are TRBV4-1 and TRBJ1-1; D might be TRBD1 (5 bases). Between the trimmed V and J ends, which lost 0 bases and 5 bases, there was a span of 16 bases. Per the germline V gene, CDR1 is MGHRA and CDR2 is YSYEKL. This CDR3 comprises 16 residues.